Listed below are T cell receptor beta chains from one sample, sequenced in a study of PD-L1 blockade in urothelial cancer. TCRdb's copy holds only in-frame clones and misses some; the assay was immunoSEQ multiplex PCR. The sample carries roughly 52,000 clones, approximately 88% recorded once. The source was PBMCs, collected around atezolizumab (anti-PD-L1) treatment. The receptors were sampled from a man aged 45-65 years with urothelial cancer. Each CDR3 is given with its conserved first and last residue. Each record gives: V gene, D gene, clone size, J gene, CDR3 DNA, CDR3 protein. D genes are given only for firm matches. Not all rows give a size; the values are once, few, many and, for expanded clones, a class.

V gene: TRBV30; D gene: -; clone size: -; J gene: TRBJ1-5; CDR3 DNA: TGTGCCTGGAGTGGGGAGTGGCGCAATCAGCCCCAGCATTTT; CDR3 protein: CAWSGEWRNQPQHF
V gene: TRBV21-1; D gene: -; clone size: -; J gene: TRBJ1-4; CDR3 DNA: TGTGCCAGCCGGGACAGGGTGTTCGGTGGTGAAAAACTGTTTTTT; CDR3 protein: CASRDRVFGGEKLFF
V gene: TRBV30; D gene: TRBD2; clone size: few; J gene: TRBJ2-7; CDR3 DNA: TGTGCCTGGAGCGATAAGGGACTAGTAAGGTACGAGCAGTACTTC; CDR3 protein: CAWSDKGLVRYEQYF
V gene: TRBV2; D gene: -; clone size: -; J gene: TRBJ2-3; CDR3 DNA: TGTGCCAGCATCGGTTACGTTACAGATACGCAGTATTTT; CDR3 protein: CASIGYVTDTQYF
V gene: TRBV14; D gene: -; clone size: -; J gene: TRBJ1-2; CDR3 DNA: TGTGCCAGCAGCCAAGATATATCATCGGGCTATGGCTACACCTTC; CDR3 protein: CASSQDISSGYGYTF
V gene: TRBV7-7; D gene: -; clone size: once; J gene: TRBJ2-1; CDR3 DNA: TGTGCCAGCAGCCACGGGACTTCCTACAATGAGCAGTTCTTC; CDR3 protein: CASSHGTSYNEQFF
V gene: TRBV2; D gene: -; clone size: -; J gene: TRBJ2-7; CDR3 DNA: TGTGCCAGCAGTGAGGGGGGTATATACGAGCAGTACTTC; CDR3 protein: CASSEGGIYEQYF
V gene: TRBV11-3; D gene: -; clone size: once; J gene: TRBJ2-1; CDR3 DNA: TGTGCCAGCAGCTCCCCTCATGAGCAGTTCTTC; CDR3 protein: CASSSPHEQFF
V gene: TRBV6-5; D gene: -; clone size: -; J gene: TRBJ2-1; CDR3 DNA: TGTGCCAGCAGTTCCCGGGAAAATCGAGACAATGAGCAGTTCTTC; CDR3 protein: CASSSRENRDNEQFF
V gene: TRBV30; D gene: -; clone size: -; J gene: TRBJ2-6; CDR3 DNA: TGTGCCTGGAGTTACGGGACAGGGGCCAACGTCCTGACTTTC; CDR3 protein: CAWSYGTGANVLTF
V gene: TRBV7-6; D gene: TRBD2; clone size: -; J gene: TRBJ2-2; CDR3 DNA: TGTGCCAGCAGCTTAGGTTCTTGGGGAGCGGGGACGGCCGGGGAGCTGTTTTTT; CDR3 protein: CASSLGSWGAGTAGELFF
V gene: TRBV11-3; D gene: -; clone size: -; J gene: TRBJ2-1; CDR3 DNA: TGTGCCAGCAGCTTCGGACAGAGCTCCTACAATGAGCAGTTCTTC; CDR3 protein: CASSFGQSSYNEQFF
V gene: TRBV10-1; D gene: -; clone size: -; J gene: TRBJ1-2; CDR3 DNA: TGCGCCAGCAGTGAACAGGCTAACTATGGCTACACCTTC; CDR3 protein: CASSEQANYGYTF
V gene: TRBV2; D gene: -; clone size: once; J gene: TRBJ1-5; CDR3 DNA: TGTGCCAGCAGTTCCGACTCCAGCAATCAGCCCCAGCATTTT; CDR3 protein: CASSSDSSNQPQHF
V gene: TRBV19; D gene: -; clone size: -; J gene: TRBJ2-2; CDR3 DNA: TGTGCCAGTAGTATACTAGCTTCGAACACCGGGGAGCTGTTTTTT; CDR3 protein: CASSILASNTGELFF
V gene: TRBV7-7; D gene: -; clone size: -; J gene: TRBJ2-1; CDR3 DNA: TGTGCTAGCAGCTTAGATGGCAATTCTGCTGAGCAGTTCTTC; CDR3 protein: CASSLDGNSAEQFF
V gene: TRBV7-8; D gene: TRBD2; clone size: -; J gene: TRBJ2-7; CDR3 DNA: TGTGCCAGCAGCGACCCCATTAGCGGGGGGGAGTACGAGCAGTACTTC; CDR3 protein: CASSDPISGGEYEQYF
V gene: TRBV5-6; D gene: -; clone size: -; J gene: TRBJ2-7; CDR3 DNA: TGTGCCAGCAGCTTGCACGGGCAGGGGTTTTACGAGCAGTACTTC; CDR3 protein: CASSLHGQGFYEQYF
V gene: TRBV6-5; D gene: -; clone size: once; J gene: TRBJ1-6; CDR3 DNA: TGTGCCAGCAGTTACGGGAGCTCCTATAATTCACCCCTCCACTTT; CDR3 protein: CASSYGSSYNSPLHF
V gene: TRBV9; D gene: -; clone size: -; J gene: TRBJ2-3; CDR3 DNA: TGTGCCAGCAGCGTCCACATCCCGAATACGCAGTATTTT; CDR3 protein: CASSVHIPNTQYF
V gene: TRBV6-6; D gene: -; clone size: few; J gene: TRBJ1-6; CDR3 DNA: TGTGCCAGCAGGCCCAAGGGGCAGGGTTCACCCCTCCACTTT; CDR3 protein: CASRPKGQGSPLHF
V gene: TRBV19; D gene: TRBD1; clone size: -; J gene: TRBJ1-1; CDR3 DNA: TGTGCCAGTAGGGCCGGGACAGGGGGCGCCCCGGGCACTGAAGCTTTCTTT; CDR3 protein: CASRAGTGGAPGTEAFF